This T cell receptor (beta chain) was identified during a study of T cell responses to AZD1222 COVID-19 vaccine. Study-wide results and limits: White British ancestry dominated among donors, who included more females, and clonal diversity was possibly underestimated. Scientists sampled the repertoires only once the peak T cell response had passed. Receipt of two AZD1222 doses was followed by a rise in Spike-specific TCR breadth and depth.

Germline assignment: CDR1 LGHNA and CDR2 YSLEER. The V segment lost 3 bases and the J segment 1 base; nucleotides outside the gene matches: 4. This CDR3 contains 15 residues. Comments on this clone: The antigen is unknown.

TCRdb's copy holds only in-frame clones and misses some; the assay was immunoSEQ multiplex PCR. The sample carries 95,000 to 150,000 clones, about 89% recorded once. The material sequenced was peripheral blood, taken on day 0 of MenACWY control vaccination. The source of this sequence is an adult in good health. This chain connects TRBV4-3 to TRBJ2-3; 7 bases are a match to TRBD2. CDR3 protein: CASSHSREGTDTQYF. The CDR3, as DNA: TGCGCCAGCAGCCATTCCCGGGAGGGCACAGATACGCAGTATTTT.